A single sample gave rise to the 29 T cell receptor beta chains below, sequenced in a study of CD8+CD57+ T cells in acquired aplastic anemia. Genomic DNA, serving as template, underwent TCR beta VDJ and CDR3 profiling. TCRdb analysed the reads with MiXCR anew, one entry per CDR3 protein. The sample consists of about half a million distinct CDR3 sequences, under 40% of them appearing once. Those patients picked for sequencing had displayed CD8+CD57+ cell expansion on flow cytometry. Sequencing was carried out using sorted CD4+, CD8+, or CD8+CD57+ T cells (not recorded which) from PBMCs. The receptors stem from a human donor with aplastic anemia.

This chain joins TRBV6-2 or TRBV6-3 and TRBJ1-5; unclear D gene. Germline CDR1 MNHEY, CDR2 SVGEGT. The CDR3 extends over 12 amino acids. With 4 bases removed from V and 4 bases from J, the gap between germline ends came to 5 bases. CDR3 amino acids: CASSSTNQPQHF. CDR3 nucleotides: TGTGCCAGCAGTTCAACGAATCAGCCCCAGCATTTT.

The chain links TRBV20-1 to TRBJ2-4; D remains ambiguous. The germline gives CDR1 DFQATT, CDR2 SNEGSKA (reference sequence). V was cut by 1 base and J by 0 bases, with 4 bases left in between. The CDR3 is 13 residues long. The DNA for the CDR3 is TGCAGTGCTAGAGTTCTAGCCAAAAACATTCAGTACTTC. Translated: CSARVLAKNIQYF.

J is TRBJ2-5 and V is TRBV5-6, with 11 bases that match TRBD2. J gave up 3 bases and V 2 bases, and 9 bases lay outside the gene matches. The germline gives CDR1 SGHDT, CDR2 YYEEEE. CDR3 length: 17 amino acids. Here the CDR3 DNA reads TGTGCCAGCAGCTTACTACTAGCGGGGGTGGCGGAAGAGACCCAGTACTTC. Translation gives CASSLLLAGVAEETQYF.

The chain joins TRBV11-2 to TRBJ2-7; 10 nucleotides line up with TRBD1. The CDR3 has 13 amino acids. V was pared by 5 bases and J by 6 bases, with 4 bases of the junction left unmatched. The V gene's germline CDR1 is SGHAT and CDR2 FQNNGV. The CDR3 loop is CASSRDRGPEQYF. In DNA form, the CDR3 reads TGTGCCAGCAGCCGGGACAGGGGTCCCGAGCAGTACTTC. The whole variable domain, filled in from reference TRBV11-2 and TRBJ2-7, reads EAGVAQSPRYKIIEKRQSVAFWCNPISGHATLYWYQQILGQGPKLLIQFQNNGVVDDSQLPKDRFSAERLKGVDSTLKIQPAKLEDSAVYLCASSRDRGPEQYFGPGTRLTVT.

This clonotype was observed many times. The rearrangement joins TRBV12-3 or TRBV12-4 to TRBJ1-5; D gene uncertain. Trimming pared 1 base from V and 3 bases from J, leaving 4 bases between. The length of the CDR3 is 13 residues. CDR3 nucleotides: TGTGCCAGCAGTTTAGGCAACAATCAGCCCCAGCATTTT. Translated, it gives CASSLGNNQPQHF.

The genes are TRBV10-2 and TRBJ1-2; maybe TRBD1 (5 bases). Trimming shortened V by 7 bases and J by 1 base, and 10 bases separated the two germline ends. The CDR3 has 13 residues. Germline V gene sequence: CDR1 WSHSY, CDR2 SAAADI. CDR3 protein: CASIGGGNYGYTF. CDR3 in DNA: TGCGCCAGCATCGGCGGGGGTAACTATGGCTACACCTTC.

The chain uses TRBV20-1 and TRBJ2-1, with 11 bases matching TRBD2. The J segment lost 5 bases and the V segment lost 6 bases, leaving 15 bases of the junction unmatched. CDR1 and CDR2 from the germline V gene are DFQATT and SNEGSKA (reference sequence). The CDR3 is 17 residues long. The CDR3 coding sequence is TGCAGTGCCTGGATAGCGGGAGGGCCAGGACGTCACAATGAGCAGTTCTTC. Protein sequence: CSAWIAGGPGRHNEQFF.

This sequence joins TRBV11-2 and TRBJ2-1; D is tentatively TRBD1 or TRBD2 (5 bases each). This CDR3 spans 14 amino acids. The ends were cut back, 1 base at V and 8 bases at J, with 12 bases in the middle. In germline, CDR1 is SGHAT, CDR2 FQNNGV. In nucleotides, the CDR3 is TGTGCCAGCAGCTTAGTGGGGGTAAGGTATGAGCAGTTCTTC. Protein sequence: CASSLVGVRYEQFF.

Ten or more counts support this clonotype. The chain combines TRBV19 with TRBJ1-3; D ambiguous. CDR1 and CDR2 from the germline V gene are LNHDA and SQIVND (reference sequence). Trimming removed 3 bases at V and 0 bases at J, with 6 bases between. The CDR3 extends over 14 amino acids. Written as DNA, the CDR3 is TGTGCCAGTAGTATTCAGGTCTCTGGAAACACCATATATTTT. This translates into CASSIQVSGNTIYF.

This clonotype appeared many times. This sequence joins TRBV7-2 and TRBJ2-5, with D perhaps being TRBD1 or TRBD2 (5 bases each). The V end lost 1 base, the J end lost 4 bases, and 13 bases lay between the germline ends. CDR3 length: 15 residues. CDR1 SGHTA and CDR2 FQGNSA come from the germline V gene. The chain's CDR3 is CASSLEAGAVETQYF. The CDR3 DNA sequence: TGTGCCAGCAGCTTAGAGGCCGGGGCCGTAGAGACCCAGTACTTC. The variable domain in full, completed from reference TRBV7-2 and TRBJ2-5, reads GAGVSQSPSNKVTEKGKDVELRCDPISGHTALYWYRQSLGQGLEFLIYFQGNSAPDKSGLPSDRFSAERTGGSVSTLTIQRTQQEDSAVYLCASSLEAGAVETQYFGPGTRLLVL.

This clonotype was picked up many times. The chain combines TRBV2 with TRBJ1-5; D remains ambiguous. Trimming cost V 4 bases and J 4 bases, with 14 bases left between them. Germline-derived CDR1 and CDR2 are SNHLY and FYNNEI. This CDR3 comprises 15 residues. CDR3: CASSGDGPGNQPQHF. CDR3 DNA: TGTGCCAGCAGTGGCGATGGGCCGGGGAATCAGCCCCAGCATTTT.

This clonotype was seen a few times. The chain has TRBV3-1 and TRBJ1-1; no clear D gene. Germline V CDR1 and CDR2: LGHDT, YNNKEL (reference sequence). The CDR3 length is 12 residues. V lost 5 bases and J 5 bases, leaving 9 bases between the germline ends. The CDR3 DNA is TGTGCCAGCAGCTTCCGAGAGACTGAAGCTTTCTTT. As protein: CASSFRETEAFF.

V is TRBV20-1 and J is TRBJ2-1; a possible D gene is TRBD1 (5 bases). Germline CDR1 is DFQATT and CDR2 is SNEGSKA (reference sequence). The CDR3 runs 15 residues. Trimming left V 2 bases short and J 1 base short, with 12 bases between. In DNA form, the CDR3 reads TGCAGTGCTAGATCGCTGACAGTTTCCTACAATGAGCAGTTCTTC. This gives the protein CSARSLTVSYNEQFF.

This clonotype was counted ten times or more. This rearrangement joins TRBV2 to TRBJ1-4; tentatively, D is TRBD1 (5 bases). Between the trimmed V and J ends, which lost 4 bases and 1 base, there was a span of 10 bases. The CDR3 runs to 15 residues. The germline V gene has CDR1 SNHLY and CDR2 FYNNEI. The CDR3 loop is CASSVGDGTNEKLFF. CDR3 DNA: TGTGCCAGCAGTGTAGGGGATGGAACTAATGAAAAACTGTTTTTT.

This clonotype appeared many times. This chain uses TRBV15 with TRBJ1-2; TRBD1 might be the D (5 bases). Germline CDR1 LNHNV, CDR2 YYDKDF (reference sequence). The CDR3 runs to 14 residues. V was cut by 0 bases and J by 3 bases, with 8 bases left in between. CDR3 in amino acids: CATSRDRGDYGYTF. CDR3 DNA: TGTGCCACCAGCAGAGATAGAGGGGACTATGGCTACACCTTC.

The gene calls are TRBV20-1 and TRBJ2-7; possible D gene TRBD2, 6 bases. The CDR3 consists of 14 residues. The germline gives CDR1 DFQATT, CDR2 SNEGSKA (reference sequence). V dropped 5 bases and J dropped 1 base, with 15 bases sitting between them. CDR3 sequence: CSASFGSVSYEQYF. In DNA, the CDR3 is TGCAGTGCTTCCTTCGGGAGCGTATCCTACGAGCAGTACTTC.

This clonotype was seen many times. The V gene is TRBV9, the J gene TRBJ1-2, with D unclear. Trimming removed 2 bases at V and 6 bases at J, with 11 bases between. Per the germline V gene, CDR1 is SGDLS and CDR2 is YYNGEE. The CDR3 extends over 13 amino acids. The CDR3 loop reads CASSVTTTDGYTF. The CDR3 DNA is TGTGCCAGCAGCGTCACAACGACGGATGGCTACACCTTC.

This chain links TRBV20-1 with TRBJ1-1; no clear D gene. The germline CDR1 and CDR2 sequences are DFQATT and SNEGSKA (reference sequence). The CDR3 has 11 residues. The V gene lost 3 bases and the J gene lost 6 bases, with 8 bases spanning the gap. The CDR3 DNA reads as TGCAGTGCTAGCCTAATCCCTGAAGCTTTCTTT. This gives the protein CSASLIPEAFF.

The V gene is TRBV5-6, the J gene TRBJ2-7; the D gene is possibly TRBD1 (6 bases). V was pared by 2 bases and J by 5 bases, with 11 bases between. Looked up from germline, CDR1 is SGHDT and CDR2 is YYEEEE. The CDR3 is 13 residues long. CDR3: CASSFAGEHEQYF. CDR3 DNA sequence: TGTGCCAGCAGCTTCGCAGGGGAGCACGAGCAGTACTTC.

V gene TRBV15 combines with J gene TRBJ1-1; the D is unclear. The CDR3 sequence is 11 residues long. Trimming cost V 5 bases and J 10 bases, with 11 bases left between them. The germline gives CDR1 LNHNV, CDR2 YYDKDF (reference sequence). The chain's CDR3 is CATSPVGRAFF. The CDR3, as DNA: TGTGCCACCAGCCCCGTCGGACGAGCTTTCTTT.

This clonotype was observed many times. The V call is TRBV7-2, the J call TRBJ2-4; possibly TRBD2 for D (5 bases). Germline values: CDR1 SGHTA, CDR2 FQGNSA. The CDR3 length is 13 residues. The germline V and J ends were trimmed by 3 bases and 6 bases, with 9 bases remaining between them. In DNA, the CDR3 is TGTGCCAGCAGCTTGGACTTTTCAAACATTCAGTACTTC. This encodes CASSLDFSNIQYF.

Worth noting for this clonotype: The conserved closing phenylalanine or tryptophan is absent in this CDR3, likely reflecting a read error. This CDR3 is CSARVKTGAEAFL. Written as DNA, the CDR3 is TGCAGTGCTAGAGTGAAAACAGGGGCTGAAGCTTTCCTT. The gene calls are TRBV20-1 and TRBJ1-1; the match to TRBD1 covers 7 bases. After removal of 1 base from V and 6 bases from J, the junction contained 5 bases not matched to a gene. CDR3 length: 13 residues. Germline-derived CDR1 and CDR2 are DFQATT and SNEGSKA (reference sequence).

Worth noting for this clonotype: An end of the junction does not agree with germline; a read error may underlie this. The V and J genes are TRBV27 and TRBJ2-2; no definite D call. This CDR3 is 14 amino acids long. Germline-derived CDR1 and CDR2 are MNHEY and SMNVEV (reference sequence). The CDR3 nucleotides are TGTGCCAGCAGTTTCCTGGCGCGAAATTCGGAGTTGTTTTTT. Amino acids: CASSFLARNSELFF.

As for this clonotype: Since a much larger clone is just one base distant, this may be a read error. This chain links TRBV19 with TRBJ2-2, with D perhaps matching TRBD2 (5 bases). Per germline, CDR1 LNHDA and CDR2 SQIVND (reference sequence). The CDR3 has 14 amino acids. The CDR3 bases are TGTGCCAGTAGCCGAACAGCGAACACCGGGGAGCTGCTTTTT. As protein: CASSRTANTGELLF. The variable domain in full, with the rest retrieved from reference TRBV19 and TRBJ2-2, is DGGITQSPKYLFRKEGQNVTLSCEQNLNHDAMYWYRQDPGQGLRLIYYSQIVNDFQKGDIAEGYSVSREKKESFPLTVTSAQKNPTAFYLCASSRTANTGELLFGEGSRLTVL.

Turning to this clonotype: Relative to the germline gene, one junction end is altered; a read error may explain this. The chain joins TRBV11-1 to TRBJ1-6; D remains ambiguous. Germline CDR1 SGHAT, CDR2 FQDESV (reference sequence). The CDR3 extends over 18 amino acids. The CDR3: CAGSLARVATFNNSPLHF. In DNA, the CDR3 is TGTGCCGGCAGCTTAGCAAGGGTAGCGACCTTCAATAATTCACCCCTCCACTTT.

There are a few counts of this clonotype. CDR3 nucleotide sequence: TGTGCCAGCAGCTTTGCCGGTACGGGGGGCGGAAGGGAAAAACTGTTTTTT. Translating it yields CASSFAGTGGGREKLFF. The chain links TRBV7-6 to TRBJ1-4; a possible D gene is TRBD1 (6 bases). The V and J ends lost 3 bases and 8 bases respectively, with 22 bases between them. This CDR3 spans 17 amino acids. CDR1 is SGHVS, CDR2 FNYEAQ, per germline.

As for this clonotype: One junction end disagrees with the germline gene, perhaps due to a read error. The J gene is TRBJ1-2, the V gene TRBV12-3 or TRBV12-4; maybe TRBD1 (5 bases). The CDR3 is 13 amino acids. DNA for the CDR3: TGTGCCGGCAGTTCGACAGCAAACTATGGCTACACCTTC. As protein: CAGSSTANYGYTF.

The CDR3 coding sequence is TGTGCCACCGCCCCGGGACAGGGGGTCAATCAGCCCCAGCAGTATTTT. It specifies CATAPGQGVNQPQQYF. The chain joins TRBV15 to TRBJ2-3; 11 positions match TRBD1. Germline trimming cut 8 bases from V and 11 bases from J; bases unmatched to any gene: 18. CDR1 is LNHNV, CDR2 YYDKDF, per germline (reference sequence). The CDR3 is 16 amino acids.

This clonotype appeared many times. J is TRBJ1-2 and V is TRBV6-4; 7 bases agree with TRBD1. The CDR3 covers 11 residues. Germline V CDR1 and CDR2: MRHNA, SNTAGT. J was trimmed by 14 bases and V by 3 bases; bases with no gene match: 6. The CDR3 reads CASSEGQALTF. Written as DNA, the CDR3 is TGTGCCAGCAGTGAAGGACAGGCCTTGACCTTC.